This T cell receptor beta chain originates from a study of T cell responses to AZD1222 COVID-19 vaccine. Study-level information: Second-dose timings of about 4 or about 12 weeks were pooled. Study-level findings and limits: In a largely white British group with more females than males, clonal diversity was possibly underestimated. The reported proportion of spike-specific TCRs targeting unmutated variant regions was nearly half.

About this clone itself: Its antigen is unknown.

V dropped 6 bases and J dropped 3; count of bases not matched to a gene: 4. CDR3 length equals 12 residues. Germline-derived CDR1 and CDR2 are SQVTM and ANQGSEA. The table came from immunoSEQ multiplex PCR; TCRdb's copy has only in-frame clones and leaves some out. Among under 200,000 clones listed, around 93% were seen once. Sequenced here: peripheral blood, sampled on day 0 of AZD1222 vaccination. The clonotype originates from an adult in good health. V gene TRBV29-1 combines with J gene TRBJ1-1; TRBD1 agrees at 7 bases. CDR3 nucleotides: TGCAGCGTACGACAGGGAGACACTGAAGCTTTCTTT. This codes for CSVRQGDTEAFF.